The 17 T cell receptor beta chains listed next were all sequenced from one sample in a study of blood T cell repertoires in COVID-19. The data were produced by immunoSEQ multiplex PCR, yet TCRdb's version contains in-frame clones alone and is incomplete. Counted here are around 83,000 clones, more than 75% occurring once; the ten biggest clones make up roughly 15%. Sequenced sample: peripheral blood. The receptors come from a woman in her 70s with acute or convalescent COVID-19.

This clone was observed a few times. The V and J genes are TRBV19 and TRBJ2-4; D remains unclear. The CDR3 covers 16 residues. Trimming pared 2 bases from V and 0 bases from J, leaving 11 bases between. The germline V gene encodes CDR1 LNHDA and CDR2 SQIVND (reference sequence). CDR3 protein: CASSITELIAKNIQYF. The CDR3 coding sequence is TGTGCCAGTAGTATAACAGAATTGATAGCCAAAAACATTCAGTACTTC. Full variable domain (missing parts from reference TRBV19 and TRBJ2-4): DGGITQSPKYLFRKEGQNVTLSCEQNLNHDAMYWYRQDPGQGLRLIYYSQIVNDFQKGDIAEGYSVSREKKESFPLTVTSAQKNPTAFYLCASSITELIAKNIQYFGAGTRLSVL.

The rearrangement uses TRBV30 and TRBJ1-1, with D maybe TRBD1 (5 bases). The CDR3 length is 12 residues. Germline V gives CDR1 GTSNPN, CDR2 SVGIG (reference sequence). V was trimmed by 4 bases and J by 3 bases, leaving 9 bases between them. Here the CDR3 reads CAWTPGDTEAFF. The CDR3 DNA follows: TGTGCCTGGACACCGGGGGACACTGAAGCTTTCTTT.

V is TRBV28 and J is TRBJ2-5; D is possibly TRBD2 (7 bases). This CDR3 has 14 residues. V was trimmed by 2 bases and J by 1 base, leaving 8 bases between them. Germline V gene data show CDR1 as MDHEN and CDR2 as SYDVKM. The CDR3 loop reads CASSLAGAQETQYF. The CDR3 DNA sequence: TGTGCCAGCAGTTTAGCGGGGGCCCAAGAGACCCAGTACTTC.

The chain combines TRBV11-2 with TRBJ2-5, with D possibly matching TRBD2 (7 bases). V dropped 1 base and J dropped 4 bases, with 13 bases sitting between them. The CDR3 runs 15 residues. Germline CDR1 is SGHAT and CDR2 is FQNNGV. This chain's CDR3 is CASSLGGGGGETQYF. In nucleotides, the CDR3 is TGTGCCAGCAGCTTAGGGGGGGGCGGAGGAGAGACCCAGTACTTC. Filled out from reference TRBV11-2 and TRBJ2-5, the complete variable domain reads EAGVAQSPRYKIIEKRQSVAFWCNPISGHATLYWYQQILGQGPKLLIQFQNNGVVDDSQLPKDRFSAERLKGVDSTLKIQPAKLEDSAVYLCASSLGGGGGETQYFGPGTRLLVL.

Turning to this clone: One end of the junction is discordant with germline, which a read error may explain. The chain has TRBV19 and TRBJ2-1; TRBD2 agrees at 10 bases. CDR3 size: 14 residues. Germline CDR1 is LNHDA and CDR2 is SQIVND (reference sequence). CDR3: CASSSGRDYSEQFF. The CDR3 nucleotides read TGTGCCAGTAGCAGCGGGAGGGACTACAGTGAGCAGTTCTTC. The full variable domain, completed using reference TRBV19 and TRBJ2-1, is DGGITQSPKYLFRKEGQNVTLSCEQNLNHDAMYWYRQDPGQGLRLIYYSQIVNDFQKGDIAEGYSVSREKKESFPLTVTSAQKNPTAFYLCASSSGRDYSEQFFGPGTRLTVL.

The chain has TRBV20-1 and TRBJ2-3; 7 bases fit TRBD2. The CDR3 extends over 11 amino acids. V shed 5 bases, J shed 6 bases, and the junction held 2 bases outside the gene matches. Looked up from germline, CDR1 is DFQATT and CDR2 is SNEGSKA (reference sequence). Written as DNA, the CDR3 is TGCAGTGCTGTGCGGGGGGATACGCAGTATTTT. Translating it yields CSAVRGDTQYF.

This clone has just a few counts. The V call is TRBV19, the J call TRBJ1-3; the D is unclear. V was clipped by 10 bases and J by 4 bases, with 11 bases between them. Germline V gene lookup returns CDR1 LNHDA and CDR2 SQIVND (reference sequence). This CDR3 spans 12 amino acids. The CDR3 DNA follows: TGTGCCACTAAAACCCCCGGAAACACCATATATTTT. As protein: CATKTPGNTIYF.

This chain uses TRBV19 with TRBJ2-5; 13 positions agree with TRBD2. With V trimmed by 10 bases and J by 4 bases, 3 bases remained unmatched. The CDR3 spans 13 residues. Germline V lookup: CDR1 LNHDA, CDR2 SQIVND (reference sequence). CDR3 residues: CATGLAGLETQYF. As DNA, the CDR3 is TGTGCCACGGGACTAGCGGGGTTAGAGACCCAGTACTTC.

This chain links TRBV10-3 with TRBJ2-3; TRBD2 might be the D (6 bases). V shed 6 bases and J shed 0 bases, with 10 bases lying between them. Looked up from germline, CDR1 is ENHRY and CDR2 is SYGVKD. The CDR3 sequence is 14 residues long. The CDR3 bases are TGTGCCATCAGGGAGGGGACTAGCACAGATACGCAGTATTTT. Protein: CAIREGTSTDTQYF.

In DNA, the CDR3 is TGTGCCAGCAGCTTGGCCGACAGGGGGTGGAAGGGCTACACCTTC. Translating gives CASSLADRGWKGYTF. V usage is TRBV5-6 and J usage is TRBJ1-2; the match to TRBD1 covers 9 bases. This CDR3 has 15 amino acids. With 0 bases clipped from V and 8 bases from J, the junction kept 8 bases outside the gene matches. Germline values: CDR1 SGHDT, CDR2 YYEEEE. Based on the CDR3 plus reference TRBV5-6 and TRBJ1-2, the full variable domain is DAGVTQSPTHLIKTRGQQVTLRCSPKSGHDTVSWYQQALGQGPQFIFQYYEEEERQRGNFPDRFSGHQFPNYSSELNVNALLLGDSALYLCASSLADRGWKGYTFGSGTRLTVV.

This chain connects TRBV5-1 to TRBJ2-3, with 8 bases identical to TRBD1. V trimming: 0 bases; J trimming: 0 bases; junction bases outside the gene matches: 6. The length of the CDR3 is 17 residues. Germline assignment: CDR1 SGHRS and CDR2 YFSETQ. CDR3 in amino acids: CASSLAGTGHSTDTQYF. CDR3 coding DNA: TGCGCCAGCAGCTTGGCCGGGACAGGCCACAGCACAGATACGCAGTATTTT.

This clone was detected only a few times. The chain carries TRBV4-3 and TRBJ1-6, with no clear D. Germline CDR1 LGHNA, CDR2 YSLEER. The V and J ends lost 4 bases and 5 bases respectively, with 18 bases between them. CDR3 size: 17 residues. The CDR3 loop is CASSPARGPSHNSPLHF. Written as DNA, the CDR3 is TGCGCCAGCAGCCCCGCCCGAGGGCCTTCCCATAATTCACCCCTCCACTTT.

This clone was counted a single time. V usage is TRBV5-1 and J usage is TRBJ1-5; no reliable D call. The CDR3 covers 13 residues. The germline gives CDR1 SGHRS, CDR2 YFSETQ. V lost 4 bases and J 1 base, leaving 6 bases between the germline ends. The CDR3 reads CASSPGSNQPQHF. The CDR3 DNA reads as TGCGCCAGCAGCCCCGGGAGCAATCAGCCCCAGCATTTT.

The chain combines TRBV4-2 with TRBJ2-5; TRBD1 matches 8 bases. The CDR3 consists of 18 residues. The germline CDR1 and CDR2 sequences are LGHNA and YNFKEQ. V was clipped by 5 bases and J by 4 bases; unmatched bases: 18. The CDR3 is CASSFDGSRGRGIETQYF. DNA for the CDR3: TGTGCCAGCAGCTTCGACGGGAGCAGGGGGCGAGGGATAGAGACCCAGTACTTC.

The CDR3 here is CAITNVVGTQNTGELFF. CDR3 coding DNA: TGTGCCATCACCAATGTCGTCGGGACACAAAACACCGGGGAGCTGTTTTTT. The rearrangement links TRBV10-3 to TRBJ2-2, with D perhaps TRBD1 (6 bases). The germline V gene encodes CDR1 ENHRY and CDR2 SYGVKD. This CDR3 region has 17 residues. The germline V and J ends were trimmed by 7 bases and 2 bases, with 20 bases remaining between them.

The chain has TRBV14 and TRBJ1-1, with D unresolved. V dropped 2 bases and J dropped 4 bases, with 17 bases sitting between them. Germline CDR1 and CDR2: SGHDN and FVKESK. This CDR3 has 16 residues. CDR3 sequence reads: CASSQWVGLVGTEAFF. For the CDR3, the DNA is TGTGCCAGCAGCCAATGGGTTGGCCTAGTGGGCACTGAAGCTTTCTTT. Using reference TRBV14 and TRBJ1-1 for the parts outside the CDR3, the full variable domain is EAGVTQFPSHSVIEKGQTVTLRCDPISGHDNLYWYRRVMGKEIKFLLHFVKESKQDESGMPNNRFLAERTGGTYSTLKVQPAELEDSGVYFCASSQWVGLVGTEAFFGQGTRLTVV.

The chain combines TRBV30 with TRBJ1-2, with D unclear. CDR1 GTSNPN and CDR2 SVGIG come from the germline V gene (reference sequence). The CDR3 consists of 12 residues. The V and J ends lost 0 bases and 12 bases respectively, with 14 bases between them. The CDR3: CAWSVGARIHTF. The CDR3 nucleotides read TGTGCCTGGAGTGTAGGAGCACGTATCCACACCTTC.